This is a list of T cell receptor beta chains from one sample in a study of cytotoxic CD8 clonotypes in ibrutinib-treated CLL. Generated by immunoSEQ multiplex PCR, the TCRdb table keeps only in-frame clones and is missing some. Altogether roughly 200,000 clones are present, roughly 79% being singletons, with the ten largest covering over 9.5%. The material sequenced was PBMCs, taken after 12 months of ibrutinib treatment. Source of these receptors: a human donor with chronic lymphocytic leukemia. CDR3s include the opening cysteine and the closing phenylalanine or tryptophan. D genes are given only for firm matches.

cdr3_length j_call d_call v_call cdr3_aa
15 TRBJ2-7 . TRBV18 CASSPAGGPSYEQYF
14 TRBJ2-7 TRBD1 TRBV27 CASSLLGQGSEQYF
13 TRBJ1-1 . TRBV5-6 CASSLGGPTEAFF
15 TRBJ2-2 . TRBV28 CASSLDASNTGELFF
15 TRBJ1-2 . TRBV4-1 CASSQVEITNYGYTF
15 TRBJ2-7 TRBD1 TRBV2 CASSQRGGRAYEQYF
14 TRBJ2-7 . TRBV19 CASSSPGPPGEQYF
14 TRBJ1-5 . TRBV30 CALAHRDTHQPQHF
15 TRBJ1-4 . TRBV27 CASSPRRGGVEKLFF
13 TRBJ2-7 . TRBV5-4 CASSGTAAYEQYF
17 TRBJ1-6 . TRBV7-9 CASSLAQGLLGDSPLHF